This TCR beta chain came from a study of CD8 T cells in ankylosing spondylitis. Study outcomes and limitations: One TCR beta motif, made up of roughly 8 highly homologous variants, appeared characteristic of ankylosing spondylitis blood.

The J segment lost 2 bases and the V segment lost 5 bases, leaving 6 bases of the junction unmatched. Germline loops: CDR1 DFQATT, CDR2 SNEGSKA (reference sequence). This CDR3 is 15 amino acids long. Of note for this clonotype: Its antigen is unidentified.

A quantitative 5'-RACE method, one with molecular barcodes, was used to make TCR beta libraries. Via MiXCR, TCRdb re-called the 5' RACE reads, giving one row per CDR3 protein. Of 670,000 or so distinct CDR3 sequences detected, roughly 19% appear once; the ten largest clones hold over 15%. The receptor's source is a male donor with ankylosing spondylitis. The sample taken for sequencing was blood, either unsorted or a sorted T cell fraction (not recorded which). The chain combines TRBV20-1 with TRBJ1-1; the match to TRBD1 covers 12 bases. This CDR3 reads CSAGDRGRGNTEAFF. DNA of the CDR3: TGCAGTGCTGGGGACAGGGGGCGGGGAAACACTGAAGCTTTCTTT.